This TCR beta chain was identified during a study of T cell responses to AZD1222 COVID-19 vaccine. Findings and limits, study-wide: Only after the peak T cell response were repertoires sampled. Females made up more of the donors, who were largely white British, and clonal diversity may have come out too low.

With respect to this clone: Its antigen is undetermined.

The germline V gene has CDR1 MGHDK and CDR2 SYGVNS. The length of the CDR3 is 16 residues. The V end lost 7 bases, the J end lost 5 bases, and 23 bases lay between the germline ends. Sequencing was performed with immunoSEQ multiplex PCR; in TCRdb, only in-frame clones are kept and a portion is missing. The table has about 100,000 clones, 65% to 90% seen once. The clonotype comes from an adult in good health. The rearrangement uses TRBV25-1 and TRBJ2-5; TRBD1 might be the D (5 bases). The sample was peripheral blood, taken on day 0 of AZD1222 vaccination. CDR3 sequence reads: CASTQGASIIEETQYF. Written as DNA, the CDR3 is TGTGCCAGCACCCAGGGCGCCTCTATTATAGAGGAGACCCAGTACTTC.